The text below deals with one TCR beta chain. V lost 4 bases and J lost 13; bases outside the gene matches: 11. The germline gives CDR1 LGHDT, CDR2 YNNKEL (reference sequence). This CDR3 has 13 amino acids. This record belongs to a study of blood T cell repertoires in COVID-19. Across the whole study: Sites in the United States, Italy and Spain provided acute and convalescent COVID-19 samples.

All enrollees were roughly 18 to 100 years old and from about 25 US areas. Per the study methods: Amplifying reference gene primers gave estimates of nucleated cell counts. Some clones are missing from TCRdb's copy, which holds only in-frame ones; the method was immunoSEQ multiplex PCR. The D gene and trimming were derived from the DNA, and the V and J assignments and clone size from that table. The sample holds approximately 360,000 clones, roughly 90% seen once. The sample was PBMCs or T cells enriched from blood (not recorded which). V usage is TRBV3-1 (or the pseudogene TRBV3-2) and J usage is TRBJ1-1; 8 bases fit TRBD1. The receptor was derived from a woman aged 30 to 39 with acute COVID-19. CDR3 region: CASSLGQGYFVFF. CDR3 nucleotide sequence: TGTGCCAGCAGCCTCGGACAGGGATATTTTGTTTTCTTT.